These 31 T cell receptor beta chains were sequenced from one sample in a study of control samples from healthy donors and cancer patients. The data were produced by immunoSEQ multiplex PCR, yet TCRdb's version contains in-frame clones alone and is incomplete. This repertoire shows tens of thousands of clones, roughly nine tenths found once; its top ten account for 4.5% to 7%. Material: blood. The receptor set was obtained from a man aged 45-60 years in good health.

The chain joins TRBV11-3 to TRBJ2-3; TRBD1 matches at 7 bases. CDR1 is SGHNT, CDR2 YENEEA, per germline. The CDR3 is 13 amino acids. Losses at the gene ends were 3 bases for V and 6 bases for J; bases not matched to a gene: 3. CDR3 protein: CASSFQQGDTQYF. For the CDR3, the DNA is TGTGCCAGCAGCTTTCAACAGGGGGATACGCAGTATTTT.

This chain uses TRBV25-1 with TRBJ1-1, with a possible D match to TRBD1 (5 bases). The CDR3 is 17 residues long. V was clipped by 1 base and J by 1 base, with 16 bases between them. CDR1 and CDR2 from the germline V gene are MGHDK and SYGVNS. DNA for the CDR3: TGTGCCAGCAGTGAATGGACTGCCGGGACTGGGAACACTGAAGCTTTCTTT. This sequence encodes CASSEWTAGTGNTEAFF.

This clone has only one observation. V usage is TRBV2 and J usage is TRBJ2-5; D is uncertain. CDR1 SNHLY and CDR2 FYNNEI come from the germline V gene. This CDR3 region has 12 residues. V lost 6 bases to trimming and J lost 5 bases, with 10 bases between them. CDR3 residues: CASSVPRETQYF. DNA for the CDR3: TGTGCCAGCAGCGTCCCTAGGGAGACCCAGTACTTC.

J is TRBJ2-3 and V is TRBV9; 7 bases align to TRBD2. CDR1 is SGDLS, CDR2 YYNGEE, per germline. The CDR3 length is 16 residues. With 0 bases clipped from V and 4 bases from J, the junction kept 8 bases outside the gene matches. The CDR3 sequence: CASSVAGGYGPDTQYF. The DNA of the CDR3 is TGTGCCAGCAGCGTAGCCGGGGGGTATGGGCCAGATACGCAGTATTTT.

As regards this clone: Other nucleotide sequences from this sample produce the same CDR3. This chain joins TRBV11-2 and TRBJ1-1; D ambiguous. The CDR3 spans 13 residues. The germline gives CDR1 SGHAT, CDR2 FQNNGV. The germline V and J ends were trimmed by 1 base and 2 bases, with 5 bases remaining between them. CDR3 protein: CASSLGGNTEAFF. The CDR3 DNA sequence: TGTGCCAGCAGCTTAGGGGGTAACACTGAAGCTTTCTTT.

V usage is TRBV5-6 and J usage is TRBJ1-2, with D unclear. The CDR3 has 15 residues. Germline V CDR1 and CDR2: SGHDT, YYEEEE. Trimming stripped 6 bases from V and 6 bases from J, with 21 bases between. CDR3 DNA: TGTGCCAGCACCCTTGGCCCTCGGTCTACGGATGGCTACACCTTC. Translated, it gives CASTLGPRSTDGYTF.

The rearrangement uses TRBV6-1 and TRBJ1-2; no reliable D call. The V end lost 1 base, the J end lost 7 bases, and 10 bases lay between the germline ends. The germline CDR1 and CDR2 sequences are MNHNS and SASEGT. There are 13 residues in the CDR3. Here the CDR3 reads CASSEVMVGGYTF. Written as DNA, the CDR3 is TGTGCCAGCAGTGAAGTGATGGTTGGTGGCTACACCTTC.

J is TRBJ1-1 and V is TRBV11-1, with D unresolved. The CDR3 is 13 residues long. V lost 2 bases and J 3 bases, leaving 7 bases between the germline ends. CDR1 SGHAT and CDR2 FQDESV come from the germline V gene (reference sequence). The CDR3 bases are TGTGCCAGCAGCTTAAGCCGAGACACTGAAGCTTTCTTT. Translated, it gives CASSLSRDTEAFF.

This clone was seen once. The rearrangement uses TRBV9 and TRBJ2-5; 15 bases line up with TRBD2. CDR1 is SGDLS, CDR2 YYNGEE, per germline. This CDR3 has 16 residues. V trimming: 2 bases; J trimming: 2 bases; junction bases outside the gene matches: 1. CDR3 nucleotides: TGTGCCAGCAGCGTTGGGACTAGCGGGGGGCAAGAGACCCAGTACTTC. It encodes CASSVGTSGGQETQYF.

The chain uses TRBV27 and TRBJ2-7; tentatively, D is TRBD2 (5 bases). Trimming left V 0 bases short and J 4 bases short, with 13 bases between. The V gene's germline CDR1 is MNHEY and CDR2 SMNVEV (reference sequence). The CDR3 sequence is 15 residues long. Here the CDR3 DNA reads TGTGCCAGCAGTTTATCGGTACGGGGATTATACGAGCAGTACTTC. Protein product: CASSLSVRGLYEQYF.

The gene calls are TRBV6-5 and TRBJ2-7; 13 bases line up with TRBD2. The germline V gene encodes CDR1 MNHEY and CDR2 SVGAGI. Unmatched junction bases numbered 2, after V lost 7 bases and J lost 5 bases. This CDR3 is 13 amino acids long. The CDR3 DNA reads as TGTGCCAGCAAGACTAGCGGGGGGAACGAGCAGTACTTC. It is translated as CASKTSGGNEQYF.

This clone was recorded once. V is TRBV18 and J is TRBJ2-7, with 8 bases that match TRBD2. Per germline, CDR1 KGHSH and CDR2 LQKENI. Trimming removed 6 bases from V and 0 bases from J; junction bases left unmatched: 4. The CDR3 length is 14 residues. Written as DNA, the CDR3 is TGTGCCAGCTCCCACAGCGGGGGCTCCTACGAGCAGTACTTC. As protein: CASSHSGGSYEQYF.

This chain links TRBV11-2 with TRBJ1-1, with D maybe TRBD1 (6 bases). The CDR3 has 14 amino acids. Per the germline V gene, CDR1 is SGHAT and CDR2 is FQNNGV. V gave up 3 bases and J gave up 5 bases, with 13 bases separating them. CDR3 protein: CASSFFGGGTEAFF. CDR3 DNA sequence: TGTGCCAGCAGCTTTTTCGGGGGCGGGACTGAAGCTTTCTTT.

This rearrangement joins TRBV6-5 to TRBJ2-2, with 8 bases aligning to TRBD2. J gave up 1 base and V 1 base, and 2 bases lay outside the gene matches. The germline CDR1 and CDR2 sequences are MNHEY and SVGAGI. This CDR3 has 16 residues. CDR3 sequence reads: CASSYLLAGNTGELFF. The CDR3 DNA sequence: TGTGCCAGCAGTTACTTGCTAGCGGGGAACACCGGGGAGCTGTTTTTT.

This rearrangement joins TRBV19 to TRBJ1-1; 10 bases agree with TRBD1. After removal of 5 bases from V and 5 bases from J, the junction contained 5 bases not matched to a gene. The CDR3 spans 14 residues. CDR1 is LNHDA and CDR2 is SQIVND in the germline V gene (reference sequence). In DNA, the CDR3 is TGTGCCAGTAGTCCCGACAGGGGGCGAACTGAAGCTTTCTTT. Its translation is CASSPDRGRTEAFF.

This clone was detected once. The genes are TRBV7-3 and TRBJ2-2; unclear D gene. The V gene lost 2 bases and the J gene lost 6 bases, with 4 bases spanning the gap. Germline V CDR1 and CDR2: SGHTA, FQGTGA. This CDR3 comprises 12 residues. CDR3 amino acids: CASSLGSGELFF. In nucleotides, the CDR3 is TGTGCCAGCAGCTTAGGGTCCGGGGAGCTGTTTTTT.

The gene calls are TRBV5-4 and TRBJ1-2, with D possibly matching TRBD1 (6 bases). The CDR3 is made up of 17 amino acids. CDR1 and CDR2 from the germline V gene are SGHNT and YYREEE (reference sequence). Trimming stripped 1 base from V and 2 bases from J, with 18 bases between. For the CDR3, the DNA is TGTGCCAGCAGCTTGAGACGGTCGGGGGGGCTCAACTATGGCTACACCTTC. Protein product: CASSLRRSGGLNYGYTF.

V usage is TRBV7-3 and J usage is TRBJ2-1, with TRBD1 matching 8 bases. Germline CDR1 and CDR2: SGHTA and FQGTGA. The CDR3 loop spans 15 amino acids. The V and J ends lost 4 bases and 4 bases, in that order; junction bases with no gene match: 6. The CDR3 sequence is CASSSQGDMYNEQFF. The DNA of the CDR3 is TGTGCCAGCAGCTCACAGGGGGATATGTACAATGAGCAGTTCTTC.

The genes are TRBV7-2 and TRBJ2-7; 8 bases are a match to TRBD2. This CDR3 region has 15 residues. Germline V gives CDR1 SGHTA, CDR2 FQGNSA. V lost 5 bases, J lost 0 bases, and 6 bases stayed unmatched. The CDR3 DNA is TGTGCCAGCAGCCTGGAGGCGGGGGGCTCCTACGAGCAGTACTTC. This codes for CASSLEAGGSYEQYF.

The chain recombines TRBV3-1 (or the pseudogene TRBV3-2) with TRBJ2-5; maybe TRBD2 (6 bases). This CDR3 region has 15 residues. Trimming removed 0 bases from V and 5 bases from J, with 13 bases in between. Germline assignment: CDR1 LGHDT and CDR2 YNNKEL (reference sequence). CDR3: CASSQERAGAETQYF. The CDR3 DNA is TGTGCCAGCAGCCAAGAGCGAGCGGGTGCGGAGACCCAGTACTTC.

The rearrangement links TRBV6-5 to TRBJ1-3; D uncertain. Germline V gives CDR1 MNHEY, CDR2 SVGAGI. The CDR3 contains 14 residues. With 6 bases removed from V and 0 bases from J, the gap between germline ends came to 9 bases. Here the CDR3 DNA reads TGTGCCAGCAGAATTCAGTACTCTGGAAACACCATATATTTT. This gives the protein CASRIQYSGNTIYF.

This clone was seen a single time. The gene calls are TRBV19 and TRBJ1-1; D is unresolved. Between the trimmed V and J ends, which lost 0 bases and 8 bases, there was a span of 13 bases. The CDR3 sequence is 14 residues long. Looked up from germline, CDR1 is LNHDA and CDR2 is SQIVND (reference sequence). CDR3 sequence: CASSIEHLGGEAFF. Here the CDR3 DNA reads TGTGCCAGTAGTATAGAACACCTGGGCGGCGAAGCTTTCTTT.

The V call is TRBV7-2, the J call TRBJ1-4; TRBD1 matches 7 bases. CDR1 and CDR2 (germline): SGHTA, FQGNSA. The CDR3 length is 17 residues. V lost 3 bases, J lost 8 bases, and 15 bases stayed unmatched. CDR3 in DNA: TGTGCCAGCAGCTTGGGGGGTGCGAGACAGGGTCTGGAAAAACTGTTTTTT. This codes for CASSLGGARQGLEKLFF.

The V gene is TRBV19, the J gene TRBJ2-3; a weak D match, TRBD1 (5 bases). CDR3 length equals 16 residues. Trimming took 4 bases from V and 2 from J, leaving 16 bases between them. CDR1 is LNHDA, CDR2 SQIVND, per germline (reference sequence). CDR3 amino acids: CASSTGKPNPTDTQYF. As DNA, the CDR3 is TGTGCCAGTAGTACAGGGAAACCCAACCCCACAGATACGCAGTATTTT.

V and J are TRBV15 and TRBJ1-1; 8 bases fit TRBD1. Germline CDR1 is LNHNV and CDR2 is YYDKDF (reference sequence). The CDR3 sequence is 15 residues long. V was clipped by 0 bases and J by 4 bases; unmatched bases: 4. The CDR3 loop is CATSRDPTGGTEAFF. The CDR3 DNA reads TGTGCCACCAGCAGAGATCCCACAGGGGGCACTGAAGCTTTCTTT. Full variable domain (missing parts from reference TRBV15 and TRBJ1-1): DAMVIQNPRYQVTQFGKPVTLSCSQTLNHNVMYWYQQKSSQAPKLLFHYYDKDFNNEADTPDNFQSRRPNTSFCFLDIRSPGLGDTAMYLCATSRDPTGGTEAFFGQGTRLTVV.

V gene TRBV5-1 combines with J gene TRBJ2-1; 9 bases map to TRBD2. CDR1 and CDR2 (germline): SGHRS, YFSETQ. Germline trimming cut 0 bases from V and 4 bases from J; bases unmatched to any gene: 2. CDR3 length equals 15 residues. For the CDR3, the DNA is TGCGCCAGCAGCTTGGGTAGCGGGAGTTACAATGAGCAGTTCTTC. It encodes CASSLGSGSYNEQFF.

This clone was detected only once. The J gene is TRBJ1-2, the V gene TRBV7-9, with D tentatively TRBD1 (6 bases). CDR3 size: 16 residues. Trimming stripped 5 bases from V and 0 bases from J, with 16 bases between. CDR1 is SEHNR and CDR2 is FQNEAQ in the germline V gene (reference sequence). CDR3 nucleotides: TGTGCCAGCAGCGCCCGGACAGACGAAGCTAACTATGGCTACACCTTC. This codes for CASSARTDEANYGYTF.

The gene calls are TRBV3-1 (or the pseudogene TRBV3-2) and TRBJ1-2; unclear D gene. The CDR3 consists of 13 residues. Germline loops: CDR1 LGHDT, CDR2 YNNKEL (reference sequence). The ends were cut back, 0 bases at V and 8 bases at J, with 10 bases in the middle. In nucleotides, the CDR3 is TGTGCCAGCAGCCAAGATATTTCCAGAGGCTACACCTTC. Its protein is CASSQDISRGYTF.

The chain has TRBV2 and TRBJ2-3; 15 bases map to TRBD2. V lost 3 bases, J lost 9 bases, and 7 bases stayed unmatched. This CDR3 has 16 amino acids. Germline lookup yields CDR1 SNHLY and CDR2 FYNNEI. The CDR3 region has the DNA TGTGCCAGCAGTGATTCCGGACTAGCGGGGGGGCAGACGCAGTATTTT. It translates to CASSDSGLAGGQTQYF.

This rearrangement joins TRBV2 to TRBJ1-3; 9 bases align to TRBD1. Germline V gene data show CDR1 as SNHLY and CDR2 as FYNNEI. This CDR3 spans 16 amino acids. Germline trimming cut 3 bases from V and 4 bases from J; bases unmatched to any gene: 7. CDR3 protein: CASSDPDRGTGNTIYF. CDR3 DNA: TGTGCCAGCAGTGATCCAGACAGGGGGACGGGAAACACCATATATTTT.

The genes are TRBV6-6 and TRBJ2-3; no clear D. The CDR3 sequence is 13 residues long. Germline CDR1 is MNHNY and CDR2 is SVGAGI (reference sequence). V gave up 4 bases and J gave up 0 bases, with 5 bases separating them. The CDR3 is CASSLRSTDTQYF. DNA of the CDR3: TGTGCCAGCAGTTTGAGGAGCACAGATACGCAGTATTTT.